The rows below give T cell receptor beta chains drawn from one sample of a study of T-cell reconstitution after alpha-beta-depleted transplantation in children. TCRdb analysed the PCR reads with MiXCR anew, one entry per CDR3 protein. The sample records around 500,000 distinct CDR3 sequences, approximately 22% being singletons. The sample in question was PBMCs, mostly from graft donor cells, obtained 360 days after TCRalphabeta/CD19-depleted stem cell transplant. Source of these receptors: a boy younger than two who had a stem cell transplant for acute myeloid leukemia, so the T cells may come from the graft donor. Each CDR3 is given with its conserved first and last residue. A D gene is named only where the DNA matches it firmly. Size is stated for part of the rows, as once, few or many counts, or as a class when the clone is expanded.

D gene: TRBD2
CDR3 length: 16
clone size: -
J gene: TRBJ2-1
V gene: TRBV4-1
CDR3 protein: CASSQVGAGASNEQFF
CDR3 DNA: TGCGCCAGCAGCCAAGTGGGAGCGGGGGCCAGCAATGAGCAGTTCTTC

D gene: TRBD2
CDR3 length: 13
clone size: -
J gene: TRBJ2-7
V gene: TRBV2
CDR3 protein: CASLKRGRGEQYF
CDR3 DNA: TGTGCCAGCTTGAAGCGGGGGCGCGGGGAGCAGTACTTC

D gene: -
CDR3 length: 13
clone size: many
J gene: TRBJ2-1
V gene: TRBV12-5
CDR3 protein: CASGFDVYNEQFF
CDR3 DNA: TGTGCTAGTGGTTTCGACGTGTACAATGAGCAGTTCTTC

D gene: -
CDR3 length: 15
clone size: few
J gene: TRBJ2-4
V gene: TRBV20-1
CDR3 protein: CSARDTDQAKNIQYF
CDR3 DNA: TGCAGTGCTAGAGATACGGACCAAGCCAAAAACATTCAGTACTTC

D gene: -
CDR3 length: 12
clone size: many
J gene: TRBJ2-7
V gene: TRBV29-1
CDR3 protein: CSATPQSYEQYF
CDR3 DNA: TGCAGCGCGACACCCCAGTCCTACGAGCAGTACTTC

D gene: -
CDR3 length: 16
clone size: -
J gene: TRBJ2-2
V gene: TRBV6-4
CDR3 protein: CASSGSDSRDTGELFF
CDR3 DNA: TGTGCCAGCAGTGGTTCGGACAGTAGGGACACCGGGGAGCTGTTTTTT

D gene: TRBD1
CDR3 length: 16
clone size: few
J gene: TRBJ1-1
V gene: TRBV7-2
CDR3 protein: CASSSLQGAGGTEAFF
CDR3 DNA: TGTGCCAGCAGCTCCTTACAGGGGGCAGGAGGCACTGAAGCTTTCTTT

D gene: -
CDR3 length: 12
clone size: many
J gene: TRBJ2-1
V gene: TRBV29-1
CDR3 protein: CSVRGAWGEQFF
CDR3 DNA: TGCAGCGTTCGGGGGGCTTGGGGTGAGCAGTTCTTC

D gene: TRBD2
CDR3 length: 16
clone size: few
J gene: TRBJ2-2
V gene: TRBV12-3/TRBV12-4
CDR3 protein: CASSGRTSGVTGELFF
CDR3 DNA: TGTGCCAGCAGTGGACGGACTAGCGGGGTCACCGGGGAGCTGTTTTTT

D gene: -
CDR3 length: 13
clone size: -
J gene: TRBJ1-2
V gene: TRBV20-1
CDR3 protein: CSATSGGNYGYTF
CDR3 DNA: TGCAGTGCTACCTCGGGGGGTAACTATGGCTACACCTTC

D gene: -
CDR3 length: 16
clone size: -
J gene: TRBJ2-3
V gene: TRBV20-1
CDR3 protein: CSARDRSQGRSDTQYF
CDR3 DNA: TGCAGTGCTAGAGATAGGAGCCAGGGGCGGTCAGATACGCAGTATTTT

D gene: -
CDR3 length: 13
clone size: few
J gene: TRBJ1-2
V gene: TRBV20-1
CDR3 protein: CSARYLGGQSYTF
CDR3 DNA: TGCAGTGCTAGATATCTAGGAGGACAGAGCTACACCTTC

D gene: TRBD1
CDR3 length: 15
clone size: -
J gene: TRBJ2-1
V gene: TRBV10-3
CDR3 protein: CAISEPGQGGDEQFF
CDR3 DNA: TGTGCCATCAGTGAGCCGGGACAGGGGGGCGATGAGCAGTTCTTC

D gene: -
CDR3 length: 13
clone size: many
J gene: TRBJ1-1
V gene: TRBV15
CDR3 protein: CATSRSENTEAFF
CDR3 DNA: TGTGCCACCAGCAGGTCGGAGAACACTGAAGCTTTCTTT

D gene: -
CDR3 length: 13
clone size: many
J gene: TRBJ2-7
V gene: TRBV6-2/TRBV6-3
CDR3 protein: CASTPRETYEQYF
CDR3 DNA: TGTGCCAGCACCCCAAGGGAGACCTACGAGCAGTACTTC

D gene: -
CDR3 length: 14
clone size: many
J gene: TRBJ2-7
V gene: TRBV5-1
CDR3 protein: CASSLAWGSYEQYF
CDR3 DNA: TGCGCCAGCAGCTTGGCGTGGGGCTCCTACGAGCAGTACTTC

D gene: -
CDR3 length: 13
clone size: once
J gene: TRBJ2-5
V gene: TRBV2
CDR3 protein: CASSDIYQETQYF
CDR3 DNA: TGTGCCAGCAGTGACATCTACCAAGAGACCCAGTACTTC

D gene: -
CDR3 length: 14
clone size: many
J gene: TRBJ2-1
V gene: TRBV4-3
CDR3 protein: CASSRTGTYNEQFF
CDR3 DNA: TGCGCCAGCAGCCGTACAGGGACCTACAATGAGCAGTTCTTC

D gene: -
CDR3 length: 17
clone size: -
J gene: TRBJ1-1
V gene: TRBV5-6
CDR3 protein: CASSLELGGSKNTEAFF
CDR3 DNA: TGTGCCAGCAGCTTGGAATTGGGGGGCTCCAAGAACACTGAAGCTTTCTTT

D gene: TRBD2
CDR3 length: 15
clone size: many
J gene: TRBJ2-1
V gene: TRBV9
CDR3 protein: CASSVLAGGRNEQFF
CDR3 DNA: TGTGCCAGCAGCGTACTAGCGGGGGGGCGGAATGAGCAGTTCTTC

D gene: -
CDR3 length: 12
clone size: many
J gene: TRBJ2-7
V gene: TRBV20-1
CDR3 protein: CSAEGSSYEQYF
CDR3 DNA: TGCAGTGCTGAGGGGAGCTCCTACGAGCAGTACTTC

D gene: TRBD1
CDR3 length: 16
clone size: -
J gene: TRBJ2-3
V gene: TRBV25-1
CDR3 protein: CASSEWGTGRTDTQYF
CDR3 DNA: TGTGCCAGCAGTGAATGGGGGACAGGGCGGACAGATACGCAGTATTTT

D gene: -
CDR3 length: 14
clone size: few
J gene: TRBJ1-3
V gene: TRBV7-9
CDR3 protein: CASSFSEPGNTIYF
CDR3 DNA: TGTGCCAGCAGCTTCAGCGAGCCGGGAAACACCATATATTTT

D gene: TRBD2
CDR3 length: 14
clone size: -
J gene: TRBJ2-5
V gene: TRBV10-2
CDR3 protein: CASSEAGGRETQYF
CDR3 DNA: TGCGCCAGCAGTGAGGCGGGGGGGCGAGAGACCCAGTACTTC

D gene: -
CDR3 length: 14
clone size: -
J gene: TRBJ2-2
V gene: TRBV7-9
CDR3 protein: CAILGPSNTGELFF
CDR3 DNA: TGTGCCATTTTGGGGCCGTCGAACACCGGGGAGCTGTTTTTT

D gene: -
CDR3 length: 14
clone size: many
J gene: TRBJ1-6
V gene: TRBV28
CDR3 protein: CASSLWVRGGTLHF
CDR3 DNA: TGTGCCAGCAGTTTATGGGTCAGGGGTGGGACCCTCCACTTT

D gene: TRBD1
CDR3 length: 15
clone size: many
J gene: TRBJ2-4
V gene: TRBV20-1
CDR3 protein: CSASPTGTGRNIQYF
CDR3 DNA: TGCAGTGCTAGTCCCACCGGGACAGGACGAAACATTCAGTACTTC